The 24 T cell receptor beta chains listed next were all sequenced from one sample in a study of radiotherapy plus CTLA-4 blockade in lung cancer (dated by TCRdb to 2016 to 2019). The library was made by the immunoSEQ multiplex PCR assay. Entries here come from immuneACCESS through TCRdb and include only in-frame sequences with V and J called. Some clones fail to appear in such tables; in the studies checked, an unresolved V gene covers under half of the shortfall, and the cause of the remainder is unknown. In all, the sample holds more than 75,000 clones, and approximately 72% of those were seen once. The ten largest make up around 2.7% of the sample. The sequences come from peripheral blood, collected from a patient treated with radiotherapy plus ipilimumab. Receptors originate from a human donor with non-small cell lung cancer who had a partial response to radiotherapy plus ipilimumab. Some clones in this sample may be carry-over from other donors' samples.

This clone was observed a single time. The genes are TRBV4-2 and TRBJ2-3, with 7 bases fitting TRBD2. Germline assignment: CDR1 LGHNA and CDR2 YNFKEQ. The junction had 7 bases not matched to a gene; V was cut back by 5 bases and J by 2 bases. CDR3 length equals 15 residues. The CDR3 sequence is CASSNPSGDTDTQYF. The CDR3 nucleotides read TGTGCCAGCAGCAATCCTAGCGGAGACACAGATACGCAGTATTTT.

J is TRBJ1-5 and V is TRBV6-1; 9 positions agree with TRBD1. This CDR3 spans 13 amino acids. The V gene's germline CDR1 is MNHNS and CDR2 SASEGT. Germline trimming cut 5 bases from V and 6 bases from J; bases unmatched to any gene: 2. CDR3 nucleotide sequence: TGTGCCAGCAGTCTACAGGGGGCTCAGCCCCAGCATTTT. It specifies CASSLQGAQPQHF.

The V gene is TRBV4-1, the J gene TRBJ2-6; possible D gene TRBD1, 5 bases. The length of the CDR3 is 21 residues. Germline CDR1 and CDR2: MGHRA and YSYEKL. Trimming pared 0 bases from V and 1 base from J, leaving 22 bases between. In DNA, the CDR3 is TGCGCCAGCAGCCAAGAGGCGATGCAGGGCGGATGGATTTCTGGGGCCAACGTCCTGACTTTC. This translates into CASSQEAMQGGWISGANVLTF.

This chain connects TRBV5-1 to TRBJ2-1; 7 positions match TRBD2. Unmatched junction bases numbered 9, after V lost 4 bases and J lost 5 bases. The CDR3 runs 15 residues. From germline, CDR1 is SGHRS and CDR2 YFSETQ. Here the CDR3 reads CASSPWREHNNEQFF. The CDR3 coding sequence is TGCGCCAGCAGCCCCTGGCGGGAGCATAACAATGAGCAGTTCTTC.

The V and J genes are TRBV30 and TRBJ2-5; no clear D gene. V lost 2 bases and J 2 bases, leaving 12 bases between the germline ends. The CDR3 is 14 residues long. The germline V gene encodes CDR1 GTSNPN and CDR2 SVGIG (reference sequence). CDR3 region: CAWSRELSQETQYF. The CDR3, as DNA: TGTGCCTGGAGTCGAGAACTTTCACAAGAGACCCAGTACTTC. Filled out from reference TRBV30 and TRBJ2-5, the complete variable domain reads SQTIHQWPATLVQPVGSPLSLECTVEGTSNPNLYWYRQAAGRGLQLLFYSVGIGQISSEVPQNLSASRPQDRQFILSSKKLLLSDSGFYLCAWSRELSQETQYFGPGTRLLVL.

This chain links TRBV2 with TRBJ2-5, with TRBD1 as a possible D gene (6 bases). This CDR3 region has 15 residues. Germline V CDR1 and CDR2: SNHLY, FYNNEI. V dropped 7 bases and J dropped 3 bases, with 18 bases sitting between them. The CDR3 protein is CASKQTRTVEETQYF. CDR3 nucleotides: TGTGCCAGCAAGCAGACCAGGACAGTTGAAGAGACCCAGTACTTC.

This CDR3 reads CASSLGVGGRDTGELFF. CDR3 nucleotides: TGCGCCAGCAGCTTGGGGGTTGGCGGGAGAGATACCGGGGAGCTGTTTTTT. V is TRBV5-1 and J is TRBJ2-2; 7 bases align to TRBD2. The V and J ends lost 0 bases and 5 bases, in that order; junction bases with no gene match: 10. Germline CDR1 SGHRS, CDR2 YFSETQ. The CDR3 covers 17 residues.

This clone has a count of ten or more. V is TRBV10-3 and J is TRBJ1-2; D is unresolved. The CDR3 covers 14 residues. V was trimmed by 2 bases and J by 6 bases, leaving 13 bases between them. The germline V gene has CDR1 ENHRY and CDR2 SYGVKD. This CDR3 reads CAISEGRLRDGYTF. CDR3 in DNA: TGTGCCATCAGTGAGGGGAGGCTGCGCGATGGCTACACCTTC.

This chain uses TRBV5-4 with TRBJ2-7, with 8 bases that match TRBD1. The J segment lost 3 bases and the V segment lost 5 bases, leaving 10 bases of the junction unmatched. The germline gives CDR1 SGHNT, CDR2 YYREEE (reference sequence). This CDR3 region has 15 residues. The chain's CDR3 is CASSFAGQVLYEQYF. CDR3 DNA sequence: TGTGCCAGCAGTTTCGCGGGACAGGTCCTCTACGAGCAGTACTTC. Complete variable domain (other parts from reference TRBV5-4 and TRBJ2-7): ETGVTQSPTHLIKTRGQQVTLRCSSQSGHNTVSWYQQALGQGPQFIFQYYREEENGRGNFPPRFSGLQFPNYSSELNVNALELDDSALYLCASSFAGQVLYEQYFGPGTRLTVT.

This chain joins TRBV5-5 and TRBJ2-3; TRBD2 is a possible D gene (6 bases). Per the germline V gene, CDR1 is SGHKS and CDR2 is YYEKEE (reference sequence). V was cut by 5 bases and J by 2 bases, with 15 bases left in between. CDR3 size: 15 residues. CDR3 sequence reads: CASSKTSATTDTQYF. In DNA form, the CDR3 reads TGTGCCAGCAGTAAGACTAGTGCCACCACAGATACGCAGTATTTT. Filled out from reference TRBV5-5 and TRBJ2-3, the complete variable domain reads DAGVTQSPTHLIKTRGQQVTLRCSPISGHKSVSWYQQVLGQGPQFIFQYYEKEERGRGNFPDRFSARQFPNYSSELNVNALLLGDSALYLCASSKTSATTDTQYFGPGTRLTVL.

The chain combines TRBV5-4 with TRBJ2-7, with D possibly TRBD1 on 5 matching bases. Trimming took off 3 bases at V and 3 bases at J, with 10 bases between the two ends. CDR3 size: 13 residues. The germline V gene has CDR1 SGHNT and CDR2 YYREEE (reference sequence). CDR3 DNA: TGTGCCAGCAGCTCAGGGTCAGTCTACGAGCAGTACTTC. Protein product: CASSSGSVYEQYF. The variable domain in full, completed from reference TRBV5-4 and TRBJ2-7, reads ETGVTQSPTHLIKTRGQQVTLRCSSQSGHNTVSWYQQALGQGPQFIFQYYREEENGRGNFPPRFSGLQFPNYSSELNVNALELDDSALYLCASSSGSVYEQYFGPGTRLTVT.

The gene calls are TRBV19 and TRBJ1-6, with 8 positions matching TRBD1. V shed 6 bases and J 9 bases; nucleotides not matched to a gene: 7. This CDR3 comprises 14 residues. Looked up from germline, CDR1 is LNHDA and CDR2 is SQIVND (reference sequence). The CDR3 region is CASSTTGVGSPLHF. CDR3 DNA sequence: TGTGCCAGTAGCACGACAGGGGTAGGTTCACCCCTCCACTTT.

The chain has TRBV7-3 and TRBJ2-3, with 7 bases fitting TRBD2. V gave up 9 bases and J gave up 0 bases; unmatched junction bases: 6. Germline V lookup: CDR1 SGHTA, CDR2 FQGTGA. CDR3 size: 14 residues. CDR3 in amino acids: CASSSGSSTDTQYF. CDR3 coding DNA: TGTGCCAGTTCTAGCGGTTCTAGCACAGATACGCAGTATTTT.

The rearrangement uses TRBV5-4 and TRBJ1-6; D unresolved. The CDR3 is 15 residues long. Germline CDR1 and CDR2: SGHNT and YYREEE (reference sequence). The V end was cut by 0 bases, the J end by 6 bases, with 10 bases between. CDR3 loop: CASSLGGPGNSPLHF. Here the CDR3 DNA reads TGTGCCAGCAGCTTGGGTGGGCCTGGTAATTCACCCCTCCACTTT.

This clone was observed a handful of times. This chain links TRBV5-6 with TRBJ1-5, with D perhaps matching TRBD1 (6 bases). The CDR3 runs 13 residues. Trimming cost V 0 bases and J 9 bases, with 10 bases left between them. CDR1 is SGHDT and CDR2 is YYEEEE in the germline V gene. The CDR3 DNA is TGTGCCAGCAGCTTGGGGACAGCTGGGCCCCAGCATTTT. It encodes CASSLGTAGPQHF.

The chain is built from TRBV28 and TRBJ1-5, with D perhaps TRBD1 (6 bases). Germline CDR1 is MDHEN and CDR2 is SYDVKM. There are 13 residues in the CDR3. Trimming left V 7 bases short and J 7 bases short, with 14 bases between. CDR3 loop: CASTPYRVQPQHF. CDR3 bases: TGTGCCAGCACGCCCTACAGGGTACAGCCCCAGCATTTT.

The V and J genes are TRBV19 and TRBJ2-1, with 7 bases fitting TRBD1. The CDR3 is made up of 15 amino acids. The ends lost 4 bases at V and 3 bases at J; junction bases unmatched: 6. Germline loops: CDR1 LNHDA, CDR2 SQIVND (reference sequence). The CDR3 bases are TGTGCCAGTAGTAATCGACAGGGCTTCTACAATGAGCAGTTCTTC. Translation gives CASSNRQGFYNEQFF. Full variable domain (missing parts from reference TRBV19 and TRBJ2-1): DGGITQSPKYLFRKEGQNVTLSCEQNLNHDAMYWYRQDPGQGLRLIYYSQIVNDFQKGDIAEGYSVSREKKESFPLTVTSAQKNPTAFYLCASSNRQGFYNEQFFGPGTRLTVL.

In the case of this clone: Other nucleotide sequences in the sample specify the same CDR3. V gene TRBV4-1 combines with J gene TRBJ2-5, with no clear D. Germline V gene lookup returns CDR1 MGHRA and CDR2 YSYEKL. Trimming removed 1 base at V and 2 bases at J, with 11 bases between. The CDR3 length is 15 residues. CDR3 sequence: CASSQGAPKQETQYF. The CDR3 nucleotides are TGCGCCAGCAGCCAAGGGGCCCCAAAACAAGAGACCCAGTACTTC.

The chain carries TRBV7-9 and TRBJ1-4; D unclear. V was cut by 0 bases and J by 3 bases, with 5 bases left in between. The CDR3 has 14 residues. The germline V gene has CDR1 SEHNR and CDR2 FQNEAQ (reference sequence). The CDR3: CASSLATANEKLFF. In nucleotides, the CDR3 is TGTGCCAGCAGCTTAGCAACAGCTAATGAAAAACTGTTTTTT. The whole variable domain, remainder taken from reference TRBV7-9 and TRBJ1-4, is DTGVSQNPRHKITKRGQNVTFRCDPISEHNRLYWYRQTLGQGPEFLTYFQNEAQLEKSRLLSDRFSAERPKGSFSTLEIQRTEQGDSAMYLCASSLATANEKLFFGSGTQLSVL.

The genes are TRBV6-1 and TRBJ2-1; 7 bases are a match to TRBD2. The CDR3 has 15 amino acids. The germline V gene has CDR1 MNHNS and CDR2 SASEGT. The trim removed 4 bases at V and 7 bases at J, leaving 10 bases unmatched. The CDR3 sequence is CASSGPGGSRNEQFF. CDR3 in DNA: TGTGCCAGCAGTGGTCCCGGCGGGAGTAGGAATGAGCAGTTCTTC.

The table lists this clone with a count of one. This rearrangement joins TRBV6-1 to TRBJ2-3, with TRBD2 as a possible D gene (6 bases). The CDR3 has 13 amino acids. Germline assignment: CDR1 MNHNS and CDR2 SASEGT. Deletions cut 6 bases from V and 4 bases from J, with 11 bases between. This chain's CDR3 is CASRVTGADTQYF. For the CDR3, the DNA is TGTGCCAGCAGGGTAACGGGGGCAGATACGCAGTATTTT.

This clone was counted once. V usage is TRBV7-3 and J usage is TRBJ2-7; the D gene is possibly TRBD2 (6 bases). The V and J ends lost 5 bases and 0 bases respectively, with 11 bases between them. This CDR3 region has 14 residues. Germline V gives CDR1 SGHTA, CDR2 FQGTGA. The CDR3 DNA reads as TGTGCCAGCAGCAAAGACGGGAGCTCCTACGAGCAGTACTTC. Protein sequence: CASSKDGSSYEQYF. The variable domain in full, with the rest retrieved from reference TRBV7-3 and TRBJ2-7, is GAGVSQTPSNKVTEKGKYVELRCDPISGHTALYWYRQSLGQGPEFLIYFQGTGAADDSGLPNDRFFAVRPEGSVSTLKIQRTERGDSAVYLCASSKDGSSYEQYFGPGTRLTVT.

The chain combines TRBV6-5 with TRBJ1-2; perhaps TRBD1 as D (5 bases). V dropped 7 bases and J dropped 8 bases, with 17 bases sitting between them. This CDR3 is built from 13 residues. Germline CDR1 is MNHEY and CDR2 is SVGAGI. CDR3 protein: CASNPGLHAGYTF. CDR3 sequence (DNA): TGTGCCAGCAATCCGGGACTCCACGCCGGCTACACCTTC.

The chain has TRBV9 and TRBJ1-6; D is unresolved. V lost 4 bases and J lost 13, with 12 bases in between. The CDR3 runs 12 residues. Germline values: CDR1 SGDLS, CDR2 YYNGEE. CDR3 residues: CASSSARSPLHF. The CDR3 DNA is TGTGCCAGCAGCTCCGCCCGGTCGCCCCTCCACTTT.